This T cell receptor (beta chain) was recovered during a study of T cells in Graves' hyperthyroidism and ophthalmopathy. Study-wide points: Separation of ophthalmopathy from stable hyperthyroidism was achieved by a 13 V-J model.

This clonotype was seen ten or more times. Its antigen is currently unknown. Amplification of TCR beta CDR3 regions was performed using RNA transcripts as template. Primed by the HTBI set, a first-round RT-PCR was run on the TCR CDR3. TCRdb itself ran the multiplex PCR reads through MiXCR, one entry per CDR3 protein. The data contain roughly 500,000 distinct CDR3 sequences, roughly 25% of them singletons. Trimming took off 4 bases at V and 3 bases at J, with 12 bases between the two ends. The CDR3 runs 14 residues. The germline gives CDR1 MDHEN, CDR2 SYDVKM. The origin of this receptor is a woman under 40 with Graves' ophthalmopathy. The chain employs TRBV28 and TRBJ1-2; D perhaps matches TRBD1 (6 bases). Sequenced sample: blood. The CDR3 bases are TGTGCCAGCAGTTACCGGGACACGGACTATGGCTACACCTTC. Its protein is CASSYRDTDYGYTF.